Listed below are T cell receptor beta chains from one sample, sequenced in a study of long-term antiretroviral therapy in people with HIV. Libraries were prepared by immunoSEQ multiplex PCR; TCRdb keeps only in-frame clonotypes and omits some of them. This sample has about 16,000 clones; over 75% occur once, and the top ten carry around 12%. Specimen: unsorted PBMCs, collected 0.7 years before starting antiretroviral therapy. The receptors derive from a man between 50 and 59 years old with HIV. Each CDR3 is given with its conserved first and last residue. A D gene is named only where the DNA matches it firmly. The size entry is marked missing in some rows and otherwise reads once, few, many or a size class.

V gene: TRBV5-1
J gene: TRBJ2-7
D gene: .
clone size: .
CDR3 protein: CASSLVGAQEQYF
CDR3 DNA: TGCGCCAGCAGCTTGGTGGGGGCGCAGGAGCAGTACTTC

V gene: TRBV19
J gene: TRBJ1-1
D gene: .
clone size: once
CDR3 protein: CASSIVGTNTEAFF
CDR3 DNA: TGTGCCAGTAGTATAGTGGGTACGAACACTGAAGCTTTCTTT

V gene: TRBV29-1
J gene: TRBJ1-2
D gene: TRBD1
clone size: once
CDR3 protein: CSDRQGPYGYTF
CDR3 DNA: TGCAGCGATAGACAGGGCCCCTATGGCTACACCTTC

V gene: TRBV7-6
J gene: TRBJ2-5
D gene: .
clone size: .
CDR3 protein: CASSSRGVRGRETQYF
CDR3 DNA: TGTGCCAGCAGCTCCCGAGGAGTTCGCGGACGGGAGACCCAGTACTTC

V gene: TRBV11-1
J gene: TRBJ1-1
D gene: .
clone size: .
CDR3 protein: CASSLAAGTDTEAFF
CDR3 DNA: TGTGCCAGCAGCTTAGCCGCCGGTACGGACACTGAAGCTTTCTTT

V gene: TRBV10-2
J gene: TRBJ1-1
D gene: .
clone size: .
CDR3 protein: CASSESRGGGEAFF
CDR3 DNA: TGCGCCAGCAGTGAGTCTCGAGGGGGGGGTGAAGCTTTCTTT

V gene: TRBV7-6
J gene: TRBJ2-7
D gene: .
clone size: few
CDR3 protein: CASSLSGVSYEQYF
CDR3 DNA: TGTGCCAGCAGCCTTAGTGGCGTTTCCTACGAGCAGTACTTC

V gene: TRBV28
J gene: TRBJ1-2
D gene: TRBD1
clone size: .
CDR3 protein: CASSSHGQEGYTF
CDR3 DNA: TGTGCCAGCAGTTCCCATGGACAGGAAGGCTACACCTTC

V gene: TRBV21-1
J gene: TRBJ2-7
D gene: .
clone size: .
CDR3 protein: CASSKNRQDSYEQYF
CDR3 DNA: TGTGCCAGCAGCAAAAATCGACAGGACTCCTACGAGCAGTACTTC

V gene: TRBV5-5
J gene: TRBJ1-5
D gene: TRBD1
clone size: .
CDR3 protein: CASSSTTGDHQPQHF
CDR3 DNA: TGTGCCAGCAGCTCCACGACAGGGGACCATCAGCCCCAGCATTTT

V gene: TRBV9
J gene: TRBJ2-1
D gene: .
clone size: .
CDR3 protein: CASSVDGPTYNEQFF
CDR3 DNA: TGTGCCAGCAGCGTAGATGGCCCTACCTACAATGAGCAGTTCTTC

V gene: TRBV19
J gene: TRBJ2-2
D gene: TRBD1
clone size: .
CDR3 protein: CASSSRAFGTGIPGELFF
CDR3 DNA: TGTGCCAGTAGTTCCAGAGCCTTCGGGACAGGGATCCCCGGGGAGCTGTTTTTT

V gene: TRBV28
J gene: TRBJ1-2
D gene: .
clone size: .
CDR3 protein: CASKVGGSYGYTF
CDR3 DNA: TGTGCCAGCAAAGTGGGAGGAAGCTATGGCTACACCTTC

V gene: TRBV10-1
J gene: TRBJ2-2
D gene: .
clone size: .
CDR3 protein: CASSTGPWATGELFF
CDR3 DNA: TGCGCCAGCAGTACGGGACCTTGGGCCACCGGGGAGCTGTTTTTT

V gene: TRBV5-6
J gene: TRBJ1-5
D gene: .
clone size: .
CDR3 protein: CASSPRRGPQHF
CDR3 DNA: TGTGCCAGCAGCCCCCGGCGAGGGCCCCAGCATTTT

V gene: TRBV19
J gene: TRBJ2-7
D gene: TRBD1
clone size: .
CDR3 protein: CASSIRTGSVYEQYF
CDR3 DNA: TGTGCCAGTAGTATACGGACAGGGAGCGTCTACGAGCAGTACTTC

V gene: TRBV2
J gene: TRBJ1-5
D gene: .
clone size: .
CDR3 protein: CASTRWGVGNQPQHF
CDR3 DNA: TGTGCCAGCACCCGGTGGGGGGTAGGCAATCAGCCCCAGCATTTT

V gene: TRBV5-1
J gene: TRBJ1-2
D gene: .
clone size: .
CDR3 protein: CASRGGLTPGSLMGYGYTF
CDR3 DNA: TGCGCCAGCAGGGGTGGACTAACGCCAGGCTCTTTGATGGGCTATGGCTACACCTTC

V gene: TRBV6-1
J gene: TRBJ1-2
D gene: .
clone size: .
CDR3 protein: CASSQPNYGYTF
CDR3 DNA: TGTGCCAGCAGCCAGCCTAACTATGGCTACACCTTC

V gene: TRBV16
J gene: TRBJ1-2
D gene: .
clone size: .
CDR3 protein: CASSRNRDIVYGYTF
CDR3 DNA: TGTGCCAGCAGCCGAAACCGGGACATTGTTTATGGCTACACCTTC

V gene: TRBV9
J gene: TRBJ2-1
D gene: .
clone size: .
CDR3 protein: CASSAGHFSYNEQFF
CDR3 DNA: TGTGCCAGCAGCGCGGGTCATTTCTCCTACAATGAGCAGTTCTTC

V gene: TRBV6-6
J gene: TRBJ1-1
D gene: .
clone size: .
CDR3 protein: CASSYSIEWGTEAFF
CDR3 DNA: TGTGCCAGCAGTTACTCGATAGAGTGGGGCACTGAAGCTTTCTTT

V gene: TRBV2
J gene: TRBJ1-1
D gene: .
clone size: .
CDR3 protein: CASSDVGQDTEAFF
CDR3 DNA: TGTGCCAGCAGTGATGTGGGGCAGGACACTGAAGCTTTCTTT

V gene: TRBV19
J gene: TRBJ2-7
D gene: TRBD1
clone size: .
CDR3 protein: CASSMVGGPYEQYF
CDR3 DNA: TGTGCCAGTAGTATGGTAGGGGGCCCCTACGAGCAGTACTTC

V gene: TRBV5-1
J gene: TRBJ1-2
D gene: .
clone size: .
CDR3 protein: CASSLEGLGRHLGGYTF
CDR3 DNA: TGCGCCAGCAGCTTGGAGGGTCTCGGCAGACACTTGGGTGGCTACACCTTC

V gene: TRBV7-9
J gene: TRBJ2-2
D gene: TRBD2
clone size: .
CDR3 protein: CASSLVGGITGELFF
CDR3 DNA: TGTGCCAGCAGCTTGGTCGGGGGGATAACCGGGGAGCTGTTTTTT

V gene: TRBV29-1
J gene: TRBJ2-3
D gene: TRBD1
clone size: few
CDR3 protein: CSVRTGITDTQYF
CDR3 DNA: TGCAGCGTAAGGACAGGGATCACAGATACGCAGTATTTT